The rows below give T cell receptor beta chains drawn from one sample of a study of blood T cell repertoires in COVID-19. Clones were sequenced by immunoSEQ multiplex PCR, and TCRdb holds only the in-frame ones, with some missing. This table has tens of thousands of clones, over 75% appearing once. Source material: peripheral blood. These receptors originate from a human donor in a cohort sampled during active COVID-19. Each CDR3 is given with its conserved first and last residue.

v_call	j_call	cdr3_aa
TRBV5-1	TRBJ1-1	CASSLVGGRIKGTEAFF
TRBV3-1/TRBV3-2	TRBJ2-3	CASSLDYTDTQYF
TRBV2	TRBJ1-5	CASSVWESQPQHF
TRBV18	TRBJ1-1	CASSRDRVNTEAFF
TRBV18	TRBJ1-2	CASSPSGTDVAYGYTF
TRBV2	TRBJ1-6	CASSQTGNSPLHF
TRBV9	TRBJ1-4	CASSSLGREEKLFF
TRBV18	TRBJ1-5	CASSPGTGSSNQPQHF
TRBV5-1	TRBJ1-1	CASSPRTVTNTEAFF
TRBV5-4	TRBJ1-1	CASSSIHEAFF
TRBV7-9	TRBJ2-7	CASTVGGNEQYF
TRBV15	TRBJ1-5	CATSRKRQGSSQPQHF
TRBV4-3	TRBJ2-3	CASSQDWGESGTDTQYF
TRBV11-2	TRBJ2-7	CASSGIQGAGEQYF
TRBV9	TRBJ2-5	CASSVMGGAWETQYF
TRBV15	TRBJ2-3	CATSRNRGVADTQYF
TRBV6-5	TRBJ1-2	CASRTDRDYGYTF
TRBV15	TRBJ2-1	CATSRGLAPSYNEQFF
TRBV7-8	TRBJ2-3	CASSTRLAGVDTQYF
TRBV14	TRBJ1-6	CASSQEIARPAGSPLHF
TRBV28	TRBJ1-2	CASSGSLPYGYTF
TRBV9	TRBJ2-3	CASSQSGQTSTDTQYF
TRBV6-2/TRBV6-3	TRBJ1-2	CASSFQRTGGVYGYTF
TRBV29-1	TRBJ2-4	CSATRRTKNIQYF
TRBV5-6	TRBJ2-1	CASRWRTGGAPYNEQFF
TRBV5-4	TRBJ2-5	CASSLPSETRGETQYF
TRBV15	TRBJ1-1	CATSRDLSGINTEAFF
TRBV11-2	TRBJ1-4	CASSTYGTGPEKLFF
TRBV19	TRBJ1-4	CASSTSIWTGKEKLFF
TRBV27	TRBJ2-1	CASSLSLPNEQFF
TRBV28	TRBJ1-2	CASSSTRRAPGYTF
TRBV6-5	TRBJ1-2	CASSLQGSYGYTF
TRBV7-3	TRBJ2-1	CASSLSGLAENEQFF